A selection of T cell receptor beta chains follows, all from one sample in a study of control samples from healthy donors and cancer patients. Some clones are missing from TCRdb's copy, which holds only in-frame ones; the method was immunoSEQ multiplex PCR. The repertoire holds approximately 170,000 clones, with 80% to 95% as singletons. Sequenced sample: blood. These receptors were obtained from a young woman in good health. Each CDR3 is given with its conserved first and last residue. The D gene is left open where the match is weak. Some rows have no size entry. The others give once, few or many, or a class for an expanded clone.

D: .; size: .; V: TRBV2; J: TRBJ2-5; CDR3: CASSPHPGQETQYF; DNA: TGTGCCAGCAGCCCCCACCCGGGACAAGAGACCCAGTACTTC
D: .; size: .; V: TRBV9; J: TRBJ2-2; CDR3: CASSAPPLAHNTGELFF; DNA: TGTGCCAGCAGCGCCCCCCCCCTAGCTCATAACACCGGGGAGCTGTTTTTT
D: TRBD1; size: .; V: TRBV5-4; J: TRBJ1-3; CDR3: CASSWTGGGGNTIYF; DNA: TGTGCCAGCAGTTGGACAGGGGGAGGTGGAAACACCATATATTTT
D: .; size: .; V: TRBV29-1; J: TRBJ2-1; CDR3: CSVEVAAKSYNEQFF; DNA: TGCAGCGTTGAAGTCGCGGCAAAATCCTACAATGAGCAGTTCTTC
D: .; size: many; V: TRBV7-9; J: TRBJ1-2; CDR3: CASSLIRGGYGYTF; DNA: TGTGCCAGCAGCTTAATCAGAGGGGGCTATGGCTACACCTTC
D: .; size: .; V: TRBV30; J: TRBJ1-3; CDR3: CAWSIGAGRNTIYF; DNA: TGTGCCTGGAGTATCGGGGCAGGGCGGAACACCATATATTTT
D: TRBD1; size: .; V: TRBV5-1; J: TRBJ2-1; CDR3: CASNDRVGGNEQFF; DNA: TGCGCCAGCAACGACAGGGTTGGCGGCAATGAGCAGTTCTTC
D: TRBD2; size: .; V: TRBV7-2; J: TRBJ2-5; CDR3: CASSLGSLAGWETQYF; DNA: TGTGCCAGCAGCTTAGGGAGTCTAGCGGGATGGGAGACCCAGTACTTC
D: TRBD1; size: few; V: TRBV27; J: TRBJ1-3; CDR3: CASSSGTGANTSGNTIYF; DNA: TGTGCCAGCAGCTCCGGGACAGGGGCGAATACCTCTGGAAACACCATATATTTT
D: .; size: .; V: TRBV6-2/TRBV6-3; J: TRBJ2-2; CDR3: CASSYSLTYNTGELFF; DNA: TGTGCCAGCAGTTACTCGTTGACATACAACACCGGGGAGCTGTTTTTT
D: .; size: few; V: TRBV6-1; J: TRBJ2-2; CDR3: CASSDRETGELFF; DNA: TGTGCCAGCAGTGACAGGGAAACCGGGGAGCTGTTTTTT
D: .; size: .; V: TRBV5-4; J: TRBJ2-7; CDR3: CASSLNTNNYEQYF; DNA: TGTGCCAGCAGCTTGAATACAAATAACTACGAGCAGTACTTC
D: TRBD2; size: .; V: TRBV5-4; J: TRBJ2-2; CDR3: CASSLKLAGAGGELFF; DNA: TGTGCCAGCAGCTTGAAACTAGCGGGAGCGGGCGGGGAGCTGTTTTTT
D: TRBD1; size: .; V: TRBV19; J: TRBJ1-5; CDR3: CASTHRGGPQHF; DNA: TGTGCCAGTACCCACAGGGGTGGGCCCCAGCATTTT
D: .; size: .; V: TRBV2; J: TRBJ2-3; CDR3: CASTDGTSTDTQYF; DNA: TGTGCCAGCACCGACGGGACTAGCACAGATACGCAGTATTTT
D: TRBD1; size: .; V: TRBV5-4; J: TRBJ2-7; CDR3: CASSREAGTAPYEQYF; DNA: TGTGCCAGCAGCCGCGAAGCCGGGACAGCGCCTTACGAGCAGTACTTC
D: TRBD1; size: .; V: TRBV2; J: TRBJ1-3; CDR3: CASSQDRGRSRNTIYF; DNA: TGTGCCAGCAGCCAAGACAGGGGGCGAAGTAGAAACACCATATATTTT
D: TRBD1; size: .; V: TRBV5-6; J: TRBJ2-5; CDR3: CASSLDNRGYQETQYF; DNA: TGTGCCAGCAGCTTGGATAACAGGGGGTACCAAGAGACCCAGTACTTC
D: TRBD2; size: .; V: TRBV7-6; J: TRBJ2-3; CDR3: CASSRAGALTDTQYF; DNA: TGTGCCAGCAGCCGAGCGGGAGCCCTCACAGATACGCAGTATTTT
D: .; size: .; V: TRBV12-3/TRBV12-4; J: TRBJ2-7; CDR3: CASRTLGSTEQYF; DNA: TGTGCCAGCAGGACTTTGGGCTCTACCGAGCAGTACTTC
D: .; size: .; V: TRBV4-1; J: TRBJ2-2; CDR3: CASSQVLGRPTGELFF; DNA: TGCGCCAGCAGCCAAGTGCTCGGCAGACCCACCGGGGAGCTGTTTTTT
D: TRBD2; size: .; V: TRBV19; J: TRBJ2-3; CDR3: CAERREGTDTQYF; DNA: TGTGCTGAACGTCGGGAGGGGACAGATACGCAGTATTTT